Below are 28 T cell receptor beta chains sequenced from a single sample in a study of blood T cell repertoires in COVID-19. Measured with immunoSEQ multiplex PCR; TCRdb has only the in-frame clones, and not every one. The table shows approximately 210,000 clones, with 86% occurring only once. Sequencing was done on a sample of peripheral blood. The source is a man aged 25-45 years who had recovered from COVID-19.

This chain connects TRBV11-2 to TRBJ2-7; a weak D match, TRBD2 (6 bases). V was pared by 5 bases and J by 4 bases, with 18 bases between. In germline, CDR1 is SGHAT, CDR2 FQNNGV. The CDR3 spans 15 residues. CDR3 nucleotide sequence: TGTGCCAGCAGCAGGAGGGGTGAGGCCGGTTACGAGCAGTACTTC. Its translation: CASSRRGEAGYEQYF.

This chain joins TRBV7-2 and TRBJ1-2; 7 nucleotides line up with TRBD1. The CDR3 spans 14 residues. The trim removed 3 bases at V and 7 bases at J, leaving 8 bases unmatched. Germline V gene data show CDR1 as SGHTA and CDR2 as FQGNSA. CDR3 sequence: CASSFKTGTAGYTF. CDR3 nucleotide sequence: TGTGCCAGCAGCTTTAAGACAGGGACAGCTGGCTACACCTTC.

The J gene is TRBJ2-2, the V gene TRBV6-1, with 8 bases fitting TRBD2. Germline assignment: CDR1 MNHNS and CDR2 SASEGT. J was trimmed by 6 bases and V by 3 bases; bases with no gene match: 9. The CDR3 runs to 16 residues. CDR3 loop: CASSEVGRGGPGELFF. CDR3 DNA sequence: TGTGCCAGCAGTGAGGTCGGGAGGGGGGGCCCCGGGGAGCTGTTTTTT.

The CDR3 sequence is CASTDTNNYGYTF. CDR3 nucleotide sequence: TGTGCCAGCACAGACACGAATAACTATGGCTACACCTTC. V and J are TRBV16 and TRBJ1-2; no clear D gene. Germline CDR1 is KGHSY and CDR2 is FQNENV. Trimming took 7 bases from V and 1 from J, leaving 10 bases between them. CDR3 size: 13 residues.

V usage is TRBV5-1 and J usage is TRBJ2-7; TRBD1 aligns across 9 bases. Germline V gene sequence: CDR1 SGHRS, CDR2 YFSETQ. Trimming at V came to 0 bases and at J to 3 bases, leaving 4 bases not matched to a gene. This CDR3 has 15 amino acids. CDR3 DNA sequence: TGCGCCAGCAGCTTGGAGGGGACAGGGAACTACGAGCAGTACTTC. Translation: CASSLEGTGNYEQYF.

This chain links TRBV19 with TRBJ1-2; TRBD1 aligns across 9 bases. Trimming removed 3 bases from V and 4 bases from J; junction bases left unmatched: 3. Germline V lookup: CDR1 LNHDA, CDR2 SQIVND (reference sequence). The CDR3 consists of 14 residues. CDR3 nucleotide sequence: TGTGCCAGTAGTATGACAGGGGGAGGCTATGGCTACACCTTC. This gives the protein CASSMTGGGYGYTF.

The chain employs TRBV2 and TRBJ1-5; D gene ambiguous. Trimming pared 0 bases from V and 1 base from J, leaving 10 bases between. Germline V lookup: CDR1 SNHLY, CDR2 FYNNEI. This CDR3 has 16 amino acids. The CDR3 spells CASSEAGRWSNQPQHF. CDR3 sequence (DNA): TGTGCCAGCAGTGAAGCGGGGAGATGGAGCAATCAGCCCCAGCATTTT.

V and J are TRBV3-1 (or the pseudogene TRBV3-2) and TRBJ2-3; TRBD2 matches at 10 bases. Unmatched junction bases numbered 6, after V lost 3 bases and J lost 6 bases. Germline V CDR1 and CDR2: LGHDT, YNNKEL (reference sequence). This CDR3 is built from 15 residues. CDR3 nucleotides: TGTGCCAGCAGCCAGATAGCGGGGGGAGAGGATACGCAGTATTTT. It codes for CASSQIAGGEDTQYF.

V is TRBV5-1 and J is TRBJ2-3; TRBD1 matches 9 bases. Germline V lookup: CDR1 SGHRS, CDR2 YFSETQ. The CDR3 sequence is 16 residues long. V lost 4 bases to trimming and J lost 2 bases; unmatched junction nucleotides: 8. The CDR3 protein is CASSRTGQGFTDTQYF. CDR3 nucleotides: TGCGCCAGCAGCCGAACGGGACAGGGCTTCACAGATACGCAGTATTTT.

The J gene is TRBJ2-7, the V gene TRBV9; 7 nucleotides align to TRBD1. V lost 0 bases to trimming and J lost 5 bases; unmatched junction nucleotides: 8. CDR3 length equals 15 residues. CDR1 and CDR2 (germline): SGDLS, YYNGEE. CDR3 sequence reads: CASSVEGGSSHEQYF. The CDR3 coding sequence is TGTGCCAGCAGCGTAGAAGGGGGCAGTAGCCACGAGCAGTACTTC.

The rearrangement joins TRBV12-5 to TRBJ1-3, with D perhaps matching TRBD1 (6 bases). The germline V and J ends were trimmed by 6 bases and 3 bases, with 15 bases remaining between them. Germline values: CDR1 LGHNT, CDR2 FRNRAP. This CDR3 is 15 amino acids long. The DNA of the CDR3 is TGTGCTAGTGGGCCGAAAGGACAGATTGGAAACACCATATATTTT. Protein sequence: CASGPKGQIGNTIYF.

This rearrangement joins TRBV18 to TRBJ2-3; no reliable D call. CDR1 and CDR2 (germline): KGHSH, LQKENI. V was pared by 3 bases and J by 5 bases, with 15 bases between. CDR3 length equals 15 residues. The CDR3: CASSPGTLVLDTQYF. The CDR3 region has the DNA TGTGCCAGCTCACCTGGCACGTTGGTATTAGATACGCAGTATTTT.

J is TRBJ1-1 and V is TRBV25-1; no definite D call. The CDR3 has 13 residues. The V and J ends lost 6 bases and 1 base respectively, with 9 bases between them. From germline, CDR1 is MGHDK and CDR2 SYGVNS. The CDR3 here is CASRKAGNTEAFF. CDR3 DNA sequence: TGTGCCAGCAGAAAGGCGGGGAACACTGAAGCTTTCTTT.

The rearrangement links TRBV6-5 to TRBJ1-3; D is unclear. Germline V lookup: CDR1 MNHEY, CDR2 SVGAGI. V lost 6 bases, J lost 1 base, and 10 bases lay in between. The CDR3 is 14 amino acids. The CDR3 nucleotides read TGTGCCAGCAGCTACGGAGTTTCTGGAAACACCATATATTTT. Encoded protein: CASSYGVSGNTIYF.

This rearrangement joins TRBV5-8 to TRBJ2-1; D is unresolved. CDR3 length: 14 amino acids. Germline V gives CDR1 SGHTS, CDR2 YDEGEE. V lost 4 bases to trimming and J lost 8 bases, with 16 bases between them. The CDR3: CASSPDSLPHEQFF. In DNA form, the CDR3 reads TGTGCCAGCAGCCCTGACTCCCTGCCCCATGAGCAGTTCTTC.

This chain links TRBV5-4 with TRBJ2-3; 7 bases fit TRBD2. There are 14 residues in the CDR3. Germline loops: CDR1 SGHNT, CDR2 YYREEE (reference sequence). The junction had 6 bases not matched to a gene; V was cut back by 2 bases and J by 6 bases. The CDR3: CASSFRLADDTQYF. CDR3 in DNA: TGTGCCAGCAGCTTCAGACTAGCCGACGATACGCAGTATTTT.

The rearrangement links TRBV5-4 to TRBJ2-5; possible D gene TRBD2, 6 bases. CDR1 is SGHNT and CDR2 is YYREEE in the germline V gene (reference sequence). The CDR3 is made up of 16 amino acids. Trimming took 3 bases from V and 2 from J, leaving 17 bases between them. This chain's CDR3 is CASSSGGTSGQETQYF. The CDR3, as DNA: TGTGCCAGCAGCTCCGGAGGGACCTCCGGTCAAGAGACCCAGTACTTC.

This clone has just a few counts. The sample holds other DNA sequences that translate to the same CDR3. The chain is built from TRBV20-1 and TRBJ1-2; D call uncertain. The CDR3 has 11 residues. With 3 bases removed from V and 8 bases from J, the gap between germline ends came to 10 bases. Germline loops: CDR1 DFQATT, CDR2 SNEGSKA (reference sequence). CDR3 region: CSARWVGGYTF. CDR3 nucleotide sequence: TGCAGTGCTAGGTGGGTCGGGGGCTACACCTTC.

The chain links TRBV21-1 to TRBJ1-5; the table's TRBD1 call for D was not verified on the DNA. TRBV21-1 is given as a pseudogene. The CDR3 has 18 residues. CDR3 sequence reads: CASSKGQGSLYSNQPQHF. The CDR3 DNA is TGTGCCAGCAGCAAGGGACAGGGTTCCCTTTATAGCAATCAGCCCCAGCATTTT.

This chain uses TRBV10-2 with TRBJ2-2, with D maybe TRBD2 (5 bases). Trimming took 4 bases from V and 4 from J, leaving 7 bases between them. The CDR3 sequence is 13 residues long. CDR1 WSHSY and CDR2 SAAADI come from the germline V gene. The CDR3 here is CASSGTRTGELFF. Here the CDR3 DNA reads TGCGCCAGCAGTGGGACTCGCACCGGGGAGCTGTTTTTT.

The chain has TRBV5-4 and TRBJ1-1; unclear D gene. V was cut by 3 bases and J by 3 bases, with 18 bases left in between. The V gene's germline CDR1 is SGHNT and CDR2 YYREEE (reference sequence). CDR3 length: 16 amino acids. The CDR3 here is CASSSAASERDTEAFF. CDR3 in DNA: TGTGCCAGCAGCTCCGCCGCGTCCGAGCGGGACACTGAAGCTTTCTTT.

V gene TRBV7-2 combines with J gene TRBJ2-7, with 7 bases fitting TRBD1. Losses at the gene ends were 6 bases for V and 3 bases for J; bases not matched to a gene: 8. Germline V gene data show CDR1 as SGHTA and CDR2 as FQGNSA. CDR3 length equals 14 residues. The DNA for the CDR3 is TGTGCCAGCAGACCTACCACAGGGGTCTACGAGCAGTACTTC. Protein sequence: CASRPTTGVYEQYF.

The CDR3 region is CASSLSGSYNEQFF. As DNA, the CDR3 is TGTGCCAGCAGTTTATCAGGCAGCTACAATGAGCAGTTCTTC. This chain uses TRBV28 with TRBJ2-1; D ambiguous. Trimming left V 1 base short and J 3 bases short, with 7 bases between. The germline CDR1 and CDR2 sequences are MDHEN and SYDVKM. The CDR3 runs to 14 residues.

The rearrangement links TRBV27 to TRBJ1-6; D is possibly TRBD1 (5 bases). The germline gives CDR1 MNHEY, CDR2 SMNVEV (reference sequence). The CDR3 is 15 residues long. V dropped 4 bases and J dropped 9 bases, with 16 bases sitting between them. CDR3: CASSSRGGAGSPLHF. Here the CDR3 DNA reads TGTGCCAGCAGTTCGAGGGGCGGGGCAGGTTCACCCCTCCACTTT.

Comments on this clone: The sample contains more than one DNA sequence encoding this CDR3. The chain uses TRBV5-1 and TRBJ2-5; possibly TRBD1 for D (6 bases). V lost 0 bases to trimming and J lost 5 bases, with 11 bases between them. Germline V gene data show CDR1 as SGHRS and CDR2 as YFSETQ. The CDR3 spans 14 residues. Here the CDR3 DNA reads TGCGCCAGCAGCTTGGCCACAGGGCGGGAGACCCAGTACTTC. It yields the protein CASSLATGRETQYF.

The chain couples TRBV7-9 to TRBJ1-6, with 7 bases matching TRBD1. Germline assignment: CDR1 SEHNR and CDR2 FQNEAQ (reference sequence). Trimming took 5 bases from V and 7 from J; bases not matched to a gene: 8. CDR3 size: 15 residues. The CDR3 DNA reads as TGTGCCAGCAGCACACCGGGACAGAAGAATTCACCCCTCCACTTT. Translation gives CASSTPGQKNSPLHF.

The genes are TRBV7-9 and TRBJ1-6; TRBD1 agrees at 8 bases. The CDR3 totals 15 residues. Germline CDR1 reads SEHNR; CDR2 reads FQNEAQ (reference sequence). The ends lost 3 bases at V and 7 bases at J; junction bases unmatched: 5. The chain's CDR3 is CASSLDDRGNSPLHF. The CDR3 DNA follows: TGTGCCAGCAGCTTGGACGACAGGGGAAATTCACCCCTCCACTTT.

This chain connects TRBV2 to TRBJ2-3; TRBD2 might be the D (6 bases). The CDR3 loop spans 14 amino acids. CDR1 and CDR2 (germline): SNHLY, FYNNEI. V was pared by 8 bases and J by 5 bases, with 17 bases between. CDR3 nucleotide sequence: TGTGCCAGCCCCCGGGACTCCCTCGGAGATACGCAGTATTTT. This sequence encodes CASPRDSLGDTQYF.